The source of this TCR beta chain is a study of blood T cell repertoires in COVID-19. V was pared by 3 bases and J by 8 bases, with 10 bases of the junction left unmatched. The CDR3 spans 16 residues. Looked up from germline, CDR1 is MRHNA and CDR2 is SNTAGT. Generated by immunoSEQ multiplex PCR, the TCRdb table keeps only in-frame clones and is missing some. The table lists roughly 200,000 clones, about 76% of them singletons. The chain combines TRBV6-4 with TRBJ2-1, with 10 nucleotides matching TRBD2. The sample taken for sequencing was peripheral blood. The TCR was taken from a woman between 45 and 65 years old with active or convalescent COVID-19. The CDR3 DNA reads TGTGCCAGCAGTGAAAGCGGGAGGGCCCTTAACGATGAGCAGTTCTTC. Protein product: CASSESGRALNDEQFF.